This is a list of T cell receptor beta chains from one sample in a study of T-cell reconstitution after alpha-beta-depleted transplantation in children. TCRdb processed the PCR reads anew with MiXCR; each CDR3 protein has one entry. The sample lists roughly 500,000 distinct CDR3 sequences; approximately 32% were seen once. Sample: PBMCs from the stem cell graft donor, taken from the stem cell graft. These receptors originate from a human donor who donated a stem cell graft to a child with aplastic anemia. Both conserved end residues are part of each CDR3. A D gene is named only where the DNA matches it firmly. Size tells how often a clone was seen (once, few, many) or the class of an expanded clone, and some rows leave it out.

v_gene	abundance	j_gene	d_gene	CDR3aa	CDR3nt
TRBV7-3	few	TRBJ2-3	.	CASSQGVGGTDTQYF	TGTGCCAGCAGCCAAGGTGTCGGGGGCACAGATACGCAGTATTTT
TRBV12-3/TRBV12-4	.	TRBJ1-2	.	CASRPFQGSGYGYTF	TGTGCCAGCAGACCCTTTCAGGGGAGTGGCTATGGCTACACCTTC
TRBV12-3/TRBV12-4	.	TRBJ1-1	.	CASSPYRKNTEAFF	TGTGCCAGCAGTCCCTACCGGAAGAACACTGAAGCTTTCTTT
TRBV7-9	once	TRBJ2-1	.	CASRLPLSNEQFF	TGTGCCAGCAGACTCCCACTTAGCAATGAGCAGTTCTTC
TRBV20-1	.	TRBJ2-5	.	CSARVLTLLETQYF	TGCAGTGCGAGGGTCCTCACCTTGTTGGAGACCCAGTACTTC
TRBV5-1	few	TRBJ2-1	TRBD2	CASGGYAGGPSVNEQFF	TGCGCCAGCGGGGGCTATGCGGGAGGGCCAAGCGTCAATGAGCAGTTCTTC
TRBV12-3/TRBV12-4	few	TRBJ1-5	.	CASSLDSGFQPQHF	TGTGCCAGCAGTTTAGATTCGGGGTTCCAGCCCCAGCATTTT
TRBV29-1	.	TRBJ2-7	TRBD2	CSVYSGGYEQYF	TGCAGCGTTTATAGCGGGGGCTACGAGCAGTACTTC
TRBV4-3	few	TRBJ1-1	TRBD1	CASSQDFRGWWAEAFF	TGCGCCAGCAGCCAGGACTTCAGGGGGTGGTGGGCTGAAGCTTTCTTT
TRBV27	.	TRBJ2-1	.	CASSLNWGSYNEQFF	TGTGCCAGCAGTTTAAACTGGGGATCCTACAATGAGCAGTTCTTC
TRBV6-2/TRBV6-3	few	TRBJ2-5	.	CASSNTGDQETQYF	TGTGCCAGCAGCAACACTGGGGACCAAGAGACCCAGTACTTC
TRBV3-1	.	TRBJ2-5	.	CASSQVTARVPETQYF	TGTGCCAGCAGCCAAGTAACCGCCAGGGTCCCTGAGACCCAGTACTTC
TRBV20-1	.	TRBJ2-3	.	CSAQSVTGSYNTDTQYF	TGCAGTGCTCAAAGTGTAACAGGGAGTTATAACACAGATACGCAGTATTTT
TRBV7-9	few	TRBJ1-1	.	CASSLKPTGTKNTEAFF	TGTGCCAGCAGCTTAAAGCCCACCGGGACAAAGAACACTGAAGCTTTCTTT
TRBV29-1	few	TRBJ2-3	.	CSVVGVADTQYF	TGCAGCGTTGTCGGGGTGGCAGATACGCAGTATTTT
TRBV20-1	.	TRBJ1-5	TRBD1	CSAEPGTGKGQPQHF	TGCAGTGCGGAACCCGGGACAGGGAAAGGTCAGCCCCAGCATTTT
TRBV19	few	TRBJ1-3	.	CASRQRGEGGNTIYF	TGTGCCAGTAGGCAGAGGGGCGAGGGTGGAAACACCATATATTTT
TRBV20-1	.	TRBJ1-1	TRBD1	CSARASPRGAEAFF	TGCAGTGCTAGAGCTTCTCCCAGGGGGGCTGAAGCTTTCTTT
TRBV5-1	.	TRBJ2-5	TRBD2	CASSPRRKRESQETQYF	TGCGCCAGCAGCCCCCGGCGGAAGCGGGAAAGCCAAGAGACCCAGTACTTC
TRBV6-2/TRBV6-3	few	TRBJ1-1	.	CATGTGTPNTEAFF	TGTGCCACCGGGACCGGGACACCGAACACTGAAGCTTTCTTT
TRBV27	.	TRBJ2-2	.	CASSLLDRLVTGELFF	TGTGCCAGCAGTTTATTAGACCGATTAGTCACCGGGGAGCTGTTTTTT
TRBV9	.	TRBJ2-1	TRBD1	CASSVAGQGSYNEQFF	TGTGCCAGCAGCGTTGCGGGACAGGGGTCCTACAATGAGCAGTTCTTC
TRBV4-3	.	TRBJ2-3	TRBD2	CASSQDLAGVTTDTQYF	TGCGCCAGCAGCCAAGATCTAGCGGGAGTTACGACAGATACGCAGTATTTT
TRBV7-6	few	TRBJ1-2	.	CASSPTAGYGYTF	TGTGCCAGCAGCCCCACGGCGGGATATGGCTACACCTTC
TRBV20-1	.	TRBJ1-2	.	CSAMRGAQGGYTF	TGCAGTGCTATGAGAGGGGCCCAAGGTGGCTACACCTTC
TRBV7-2	few	TRBJ2-1	TRBD2	CASSLELAGGNEQFF	TGTGCCAGCAGCTTAGAACTAGCGGGAGGGAATGAGCAGTTCTTC